One sample yielded the 11 T cell receptor beta chains listed below, sequenced in a study of blood T cell repertoires in COVID-19. The repertoire was sequenced with immunoSEQ multiplex PCR; TCRdb's copy has only in-frame clones and lacks some. The profile covers fewer than 400,000 clones, with 85% to 90% appearing a single time and about 1.8% taken by the ten largest. Input material: PBMCs or T cells enriched from blood (not recorded which). Receptors originate from a young woman who had recovered from COVID-19.

J is TRBJ1-5 and V is TRBV2, with 8 bases lining up with TRBD1. The CDR3 contains 16 residues. V lost 4 bases and J lost 2; bases outside the gene matches: 7. The V gene's germline CDR1 is SNHLY and CDR2 FYNNEI. CDR3 loop: CASSGRTGSGNQPQHF. The CDR3, as DNA: TGTGCCAGCAGTGGTCGGACAGGGAGCGGCAATCAGCCCCAGCATTTT.

In this sample, this clone turned up a few times. The gene calls are TRBV25-1 and TRBJ1-2; D gene uncertain. The germline gives CDR1 MGHDK, CDR2 SYGVNS. The CDR3 has 13 amino acids. Trimming removed 6 bases from V and 2 bases from J, with 10 bases in between. The CDR3 spells CASRGTANYGYTF. CDR3 sequence (DNA): TGTGCCAGCAGGGGCACTGCAAACTATGGCTACACCTTC.

The J gene is TRBJ2-7, the V gene TRBV10-3; TRBD2 might be the D (6 bases). The CDR3 runs to 13 residues. Germline V gene data show CDR1 as ENHRY and CDR2 as SYGVKD. With 7 bases removed from V and 2 bases from J, the gap between germline ends came to 12 bases. The CDR3 coding sequence is TGTGCCATCACGCGGGGCGATACCTACGAGCAGTACTTC. Protein product: CAITRGDTYEQYF.

V gene TRBV18 combines with J gene TRBJ2-2; a possible D gene is TRBD2 (5 bases). The CDR3 extends over 15 amino acids. Germline values: CDR1 KGHSH, CDR2 LQKENI. Trimming shortened V by 2 bases and J by 4 bases, and 11 bases separated the two germline ends. This CDR3 is CASSPAAGSTGELFF. CDR3 DNA: TGTGCCAGCTCACCAGCTGCGGGCAGCACCGGGGAGCTGTTTTTT. Full variable domain (rest looked up from reference TRBV18 and TRBJ2-2): NAGVMQNPRHLVRRRGQEARLRCSPMKGHSHVYWYRQLPEEGLKFMVYLQKENIIDESGMPKERFSAEFPKEGPSILRIQQVVRGDSAAYFCASSPAAGSTGELFFGEGSRLTVL.

This chain links TRBV3-1 (or the pseudogene TRBV3-2) with TRBJ2-1; 11 positions match TRBD2. The trim removed 3 bases at V and 7 bases at J, leaving 8 bases unmatched. CDR1 is LGHDT and CDR2 is YNNKEL in the germline V gene (reference sequence). The CDR3 contains 16 residues. This CDR3 is CASSQLTSGSWNEQFF. The CDR3, as DNA: TGTGCCAGCAGCCAGCTCACTAGCGGGAGTTGGAATGAGCAGTTCTTC.

The chain uses TRBV7-3 and TRBJ1-1; D gene ambiguous. The CDR3 is 13 residues long. Germline V gives CDR1 SGHTA, CDR2 FQGTGA. Trimming pared 5 bases from V and 5 bases from J, leaving 12 bases between. The CDR3 DNA follows: TGTGCCAGCAGCCATAAAACCGGGACTGAAGCTTTCTTT. It specifies CASSHKTGTEAFF.

This sequence joins TRBV19 and TRBJ1-1; perhaps TRBD1 as D (6 bases). Trimming took off 7 bases at V and 11 bases at J, with 14 bases between the two ends. Germline CDR1 LNHDA, CDR2 SQIVND (reference sequence). This CDR3 is built from 11 residues. The CDR3 sequence is CASTQGRRAFF. The CDR3, as DNA: TGTGCCAGTACCCAGGGGCGGAGGGCTTTCTTT.

The rearrangement links TRBV29-1 to TRBJ1-2, with D unclear. Trimming took off 3 bases at V and 2 bases at J, with 10 bases between the two ends. There are 13 residues in the CDR3. Germline values: CDR1 SQVTM, CDR2 ANQGSEA. CDR3 sequence: CSVDGGENYGYTF. The CDR3 bases are TGCAGCGTTGATGGAGGAGAGAACTATGGCTACACCTTC.

The chain uses TRBV5-1 and TRBJ1-5; 10 bases align to TRBD1. The CDR3 sequence is 14 residues long. In germline, CDR1 is SGHRS, CDR2 YFSETQ. The J segment lost 7 bases and the V segment lost 4 bases, leaving 5 bases of the junction unmatched. DNA for the CDR3: TGCGCCAGCAGCCCAGGACAGGGGGGCCAGCCCCAGCATTTT. Its protein product is CASSPGQGGQPQHF.

In this sample, this clone turned up a few times. The chain carries TRBV6-5 and TRBJ2-7; D unclear. Trimming cost V 6 bases and J 5 bases, with 17 bases left between them. This CDR3 has 14 residues. Per the germline V gene, CDR1 is MNHEY and CDR2 is SVGAGI. The DNA for the CDR3 is TGTGCCAGCAGCGGCGAAGTCGACTTGGACGAGCAGTACTTC. Its translation: CASSGEVDLDEQYF.

Only a few counts were recorded for this clone. The V gene is TRBV19, the J gene TRBJ2-2; D is undetermined. CDR1 is LNHDA, CDR2 SQIVND, per germline (reference sequence). This CDR3 region has 16 residues. V was trimmed by 1 base and J by 1 base, leaving 10 bases between them. CDR3 loop: CASSIVPAKNTGELFF. CDR3 nucleotide sequence: TGTGCCAGTAGTATAGTGCCAGCGAAGAACACCGGGGAGCTGTTTTTT. Full variable domain (rest looked up from reference TRBV19 and TRBJ2-2): DGGITQSPKYLFRKEGQNVTLSCEQNLNHDAMYWYRQDPGQGLRLIYYSQIVNDFQKGDIAEGYSVSREKKESFPLTVTSAQKNPTAFYLCASSIVPAKNTGELFFGEGSRLTVL.